These 2 T cell receptor beta chains were all obtained from the same sample, sequenced in a study of lymphopenia after photon versus proton radiotherapy. Method: immunoSEQ multiplex PCR; TCRdb's copy keeps in-frame clones and lacks some. Among some 64,000 clones listed, 87% were seen once. Source: peripheral blood, taken from a patient treated with proton-based radiotherapy. Receptors were obtained from a man of 80 years or more with esophageal cancer.

The sample holds a few counts of this clone. The gene calls are TRBV15 and TRBJ2-7; 10 bases match TRBD1. Germline CDR1 LNHNV, CDR2 YYDKDF (reference sequence). V was pared by 0 bases and J by 2 bases, with 4 bases of the junction left unmatched. The CDR3 contains 16 residues. CDR3 sequence (DNA): TGTGCCACCAGCAGAGATGGGGGGACAGGGGCCTACGAGCAGTACTTC. It yields the protein CATSRDGGTGAYEQYF.

The chain carries TRBV29-1 and TRBJ2-3; D is possibly TRBD2 (7 bases). V was pared by 6 bases and J by 2 bases, with 21 bases between. In germline, CDR1 is SQVTM, CDR2 ANQGSEA. CDR3 length: 16 amino acids. The CDR3 nucleotides read TGCAGCGTACCCGGATGGGGGGGGCGGGTCACAGATACGCAGTATTTT. The encoded protein is CSVPGWGGRVTDTQYF.